Detailed here is one T cell receptor (beta chain). Its antigen remains unidentified. Base qualities were left out, and no much larger clone turns up one base away. V loses 6 bases at its end and J loses 6 bases; junction bases beyond the gene matches: 9. Looking up the germline V gene yields CDR1 SGHAT and CDR2 FQNNGV. From cysteine to phenylalanine, the CDR3 is 14 amino acids long. The read is trimmed to its CDR3 DNA, 42 bases read in frame from base 1. The record originates from a study of blood T cell repertoires in COVID-19 (dated by TCRdb to between 2020 and 2021). For the wider study: The collaborator samples originated in the United States, Italy and Spain and spanned the acute and convalescent phases of COVID-19. The material from the prospective study consisted of cDNA or gDNA derived from T cells, B-cell-depleted T cells, or PBMCs. The dataset comprised deeply sampled blood TCRbeta repertoires from subjects exposed to, actively infected with, or recovered from COVID-19. A freely available public database, intended as a resource for researchers studying the immune response to SARS-CoV-2, is where the repertoires were released. Samples came from the ongoing ImmuneRACE study (first 160 participants) plus 1,254 subjects from 6 global collaborators. The sample metadata nearly always contained a de-identified subject ID, COVID-19 status, age in years and sex. Where HLA class I and class II types were available, the types were taken from metadata supplied by the sample provider, not from assay-based typing.

Participants in the prospective study were enrolled through a virtual design, were aged about 18 to 90 years, and lived in some 24 United States geographic areas. Cohort assignment in the prospective study relied on participant-reported clinical history from a screening survey and a study questionnaire. In the prospective study, mobile phlebotomists collected whole blood, serum and a nasopharyngeal or oropharyngeal swab from each participant. Prospective study participants could optionally give additional blood draws and questionnaires over an approximately 2-month period. Blood samples from the prospective study were shipped frozen or at room temperature prior to DNA extraction. TCRbeta CDR3 regions were amplified from genomic DNA by means of the immunoSEQ Assay, a bias-controlled multiplex PCR. The paper's processing steps were these. Nucleated cell counts per sample were estimated from amplification of reference gene primers within the assay. Sequence reads were collapsed and filtered to measure the absolute abundance of every unique TCRbeta CDR3 rearrangement. For each sample, productive Simpson clonality was calculated as the square root of Simpson's diversity index across productive rearrangements. TCRdb obtained this table from immuneACCESS and retained in-frame rearrangements with V and J assigned. These tables miss some clones; where compared with another copy, unresolved V genes account for less than half of the shortfall, and the remainder is unexplained. V and J calls and clone size are copied from that table; D and trimming were computed from the DNA. This sample comprises roughly 220,000 clones, 80% to 90% of them detected only once. Of the sample, under 15% is held by the ten largest clones.

What the research found in general, with its limitations: Clinical and demographic metadata were provided uncurated, with the amount varying by source and participant.

The source is a woman in her fifties or sixties with acute COVID-19. Sequencing used PBMCs or T cells enriched from blood (not recorded which). The chain is assembled from TRBV11-2 and TRBJ2-7, and 9 junction bases match TRBD1. The DNA reads as follows: TGTGCCAGCAGTTCCCGGACAGGGGTGGTCGAGCAGTACTTC. Its amino acids are CASSSRTGVVEQYF.